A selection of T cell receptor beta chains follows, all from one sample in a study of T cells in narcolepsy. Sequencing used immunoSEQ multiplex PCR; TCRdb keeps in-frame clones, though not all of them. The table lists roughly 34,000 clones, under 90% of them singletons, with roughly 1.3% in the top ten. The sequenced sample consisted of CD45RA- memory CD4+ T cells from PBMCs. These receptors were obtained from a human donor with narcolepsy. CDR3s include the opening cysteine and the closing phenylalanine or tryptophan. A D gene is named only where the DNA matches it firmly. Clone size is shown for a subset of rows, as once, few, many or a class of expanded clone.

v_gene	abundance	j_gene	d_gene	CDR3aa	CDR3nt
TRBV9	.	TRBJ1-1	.	CASSPVKNTEAFF	TGTGCCAGCAGCCCCGTCAAGAACACTGAAGCTTTCTTT
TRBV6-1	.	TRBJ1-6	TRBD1	CASSGGQTANSPLHF	TGTGCCAGCAGTGGGGGACAGACGGCGAATTCACCCCTCCACTTT
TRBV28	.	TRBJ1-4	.	CASSLDLNEKLFF	TGTGCCAGCAGTTTAGACCTTAATGAAAAACTGTTTTTT
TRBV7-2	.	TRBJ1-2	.	CASSLAEISGYTF	TGTGCCAGCAGCTTAGCAGAAATAAGTGGCTACACCTTC
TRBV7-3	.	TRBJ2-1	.	CASSSSPGLQYEQFF	TGTGCCAGCAGCTCAAGTCCGGGACTCCAATATGAGCAGTTCTTC
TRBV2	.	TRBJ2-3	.	CASSEKGGSADTQYF	TGTGCCAGCAGTGAAAAGGGGGGGTCGGCAGATACGCAGTATTTT
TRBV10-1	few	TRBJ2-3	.	CASSESGCADTQYF	TGCGCCAGCAGTGAGTCAGGGTGCGCAGATACGCAGTATTTT
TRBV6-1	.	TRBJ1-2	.	CASILQSNYGYTF	TGTGCCAGCATTCTACAGAGTAACTATGGCTACACCTTC
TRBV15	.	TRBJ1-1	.	CATRRTIRDPGGTEAFF	TGTGCCACCAGAAGAACGATTCGGGATCCGGGGGGCACTGAAGCTTTCTTT
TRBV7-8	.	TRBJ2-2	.	CASSLARGETGELFF	TGTGCCAGCAGCTTAGCCAGGGGCGAAACCGGGGAGCTGTTTTTT
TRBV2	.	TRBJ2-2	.	CASSPRRYTGELFF	TGTGCCAGCAGTCCCCGGCGGTACACCGGGGAGCTGTTTTTT
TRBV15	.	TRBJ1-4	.	CATSRSGERLGELFF	TGTGCCACCAGCAGGTCCGGGGAGCGACTCGGGGAACTGTTTTTT
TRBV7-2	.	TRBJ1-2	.	CASSENPHYGYTF	TGTGCCAGCAGCGAAAATCCTCACTATGGCTACACCTTC
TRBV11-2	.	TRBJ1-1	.	CASSLIGTGSTEAFF	TGTGCCAGCAGCTTAATCGGTACAGGATCCACTGAAGCTTTCTTT
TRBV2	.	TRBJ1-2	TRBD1	CATQGVYGYTF	TGTGCCACCCAGGGGGTCTATGGCTACACCTTC
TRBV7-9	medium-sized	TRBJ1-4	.	CASSLGRGGGEKLFF	TGTGCCAGCAGCTTAGGAAGGGGCGGGGGTGAAAAACTGTTTTTT
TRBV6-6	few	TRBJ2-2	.	CASRTEANTGELFF	TGTGCCAGCCGGACAGAGGCGAACACCGGGGAGCTGTTTTTT
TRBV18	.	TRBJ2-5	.	CASSSAGTQWETQYF	TGTGCCAGCTCATCGGCGGGAACCCAGTGGGAGACCCAGTACTTC
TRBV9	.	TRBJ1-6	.	CASGGRVNNSPLHF	TGTGCCAGCGGGGGCCGGGTAAATAATTCACCCCTCCACTTT
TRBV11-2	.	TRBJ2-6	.	CASSLDGRRHSGANVLTF	TGTGCCAGCAGCTTAGATGGAAGGCGCCACTCTGGGGCCAACGTCCTGACTTTC
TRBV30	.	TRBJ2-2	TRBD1	CAWEYGGTGVAGELFF	TGTGCCTGGGAGTACGGGGGGACAGGGGTTGCAGGGGAGCTGTTTTTT
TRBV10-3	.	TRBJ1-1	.	CAIADGRTEAFF	TGTGCCATAGCGGACGGACGAACTGAAGCTTTCTTT
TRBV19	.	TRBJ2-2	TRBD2	CASSILGLAGGRNTGELLF	TGTGCCAGTAGTATCCTCGGACTAGCGGGGGGTCGGAACACCGGGGAGCTGCTTTTT
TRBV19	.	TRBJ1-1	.	CASNIGKERAEAFF	TGTGCCAGTAATATCGGGAAGGAGCGAGCTGAAGCTTTCTTT
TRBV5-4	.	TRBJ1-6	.	CASRQEGNSPLHF	TGTGCCAGCAGACAGGAGGGAAATTCACCCCTCCACTTT
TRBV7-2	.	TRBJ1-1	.	CASSGTSGGTEAFF	TGTGCCAGCAGCGGAACCTCGGGGGGGACTGAAGCTTTCTTT
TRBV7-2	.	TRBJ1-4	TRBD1	CASSLLQGRTEKLFF	TGTGCCAGCAGCTTACTACAGGGGAGGACTGAAAAACTGTTTTTT
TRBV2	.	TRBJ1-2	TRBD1	CASRDRGIDGYTF	TGTGCCAGCAGGGACAGGGGGATAGATGGCTACACCTTC
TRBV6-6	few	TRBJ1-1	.	CASSLGTANTEAFF	TGTGCCAGCAGTCTAGGGACGGCTAACACTGAAGCTTTCTTT
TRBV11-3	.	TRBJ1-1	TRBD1	CASSPSRQGDGEAFF	TGTGCCAGCAGCCCCTCAAGACAGGGGGATGGTGAAGCTTTCTTT
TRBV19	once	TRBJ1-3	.	CASRSQGSSGNTIYF	TGTGCCAGTAGGTCCCAGGGGAGCTCTGGAAACACCATATATTTT
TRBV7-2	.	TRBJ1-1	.	CASSFESLAGTEAFF	TGTGCCAGCAGCTTTGAGAGCCTTGCAGGCACTGAAGCTTTCTTT
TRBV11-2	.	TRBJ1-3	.	CASSVGRSGNTIYF	TGTGCCAGCAGCGTAGGGCGTTCTGGAAACACCATATATTTT
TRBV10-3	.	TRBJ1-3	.	CAISEPGKTIYF	TGTGCCATCAGTGAGCCGGGTAAAACCATATATTTT
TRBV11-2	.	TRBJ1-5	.	CASSLASNQPQHF	TGTGCCAGCAGCTTGGCGAGTAATCAGCCCCAGCATTTT
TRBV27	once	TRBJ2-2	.	CASTLGGQSSTGELFF	TGTGCCAGCACCCTCGGGGGACAGAGCTCCACCGGGGAGCTGTTTTTT
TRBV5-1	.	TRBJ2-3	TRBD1	CASSFFYGDRGLNTQYF	TGCGCCAGCAGCTTTTTTTACGGGGACAGGGGGCTGAATACGCAGTATTTT
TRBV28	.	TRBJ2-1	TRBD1	CASTLRTGLSYNEQFF	TGTGCCAGCACCCTACGGACAGGACTCTCCTACAATGAGCAGTTCTTC
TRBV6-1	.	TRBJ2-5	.	CASSWGQETQYF	TGTGCCAGCAGCTGGGGTCAAGAGACCCAGTACTTC
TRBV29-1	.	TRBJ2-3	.	CSVAPGEDTQYF	TGCAGCGTTGCCCCAGGGGAAGATACGCAGTATTTT
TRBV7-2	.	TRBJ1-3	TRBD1	CASSLGGQAGNTIYF	TGTGCCAGCAGCTTGGGGGGACAGGCCGGAAACACCATATATTTT
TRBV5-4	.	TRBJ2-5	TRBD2	CASSSRGGTQYF	TGTGCCAGCAGCTCCCGCGGGGGGACCCAGTACTTC
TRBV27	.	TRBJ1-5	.	CASSLRPGNQPQHF	TGTGCCAGCAGCCTCCGGCCCGGCAATCAGCCCCAGCATTTT
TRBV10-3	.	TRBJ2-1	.	CALGGGNEQFF	TGTGCCCTCGGGGGAGGCAATGAGCAGTTCTTC
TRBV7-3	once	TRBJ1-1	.	CASSLVSENTEAFF	TGTGCCAGCAGCTTAGTTTCAGAGAACACTGAAGCTTTCTTT
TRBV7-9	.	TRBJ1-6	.	CASSQRQLNSPLHF	TGTGCCAGCAGCCAAAGACAGCTAAATTCACCCCTCCACTTT
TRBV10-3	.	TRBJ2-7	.	CAISGQKGYEQYF	TGTGCCATCAGTGGACAGAAGGGTTACGAGCAGTACTTC
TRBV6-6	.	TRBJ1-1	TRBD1	CASSPGGVEAFF	TGTGCCAGCAGCCCAGGGGGCGTTGAAGCTTTCTTT
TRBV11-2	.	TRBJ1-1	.	CASSFQGRTEAFF	TGTGCCAGCAGCTTCCAGGGGAGAACTGAAGCTTTCTTT
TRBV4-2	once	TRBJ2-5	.	CASSQDGRGLGETQYF	TGTGCCAGCAGCCAAGATGGTCGGGGACTGGGGGAGACCCAGTACTTC
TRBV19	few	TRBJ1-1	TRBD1	CASLDRRGDEAFF	TGTGCCAGCCTGGACAGGAGGGGGGATGAAGCTTTCTTT
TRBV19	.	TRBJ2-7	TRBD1	CACNRGPKSYEQYF	TGTGCCTGCAACAGGGGGCCTAAATCCTACGAGCAGTACTTC
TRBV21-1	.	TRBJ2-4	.	CASSKTDSPGDIQYF	TGTGCCAGCAGCAAAACGGACAGCCCGGGGGACATTCAGTACTTC
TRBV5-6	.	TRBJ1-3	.	CASSIYQLSGNTIYF	TGTGCCAGCAGCATCTATCAACTCTCTGGAAACACCATATATTTT
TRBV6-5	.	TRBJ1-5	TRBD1	CASSSGQTSNQPQHF	TGTGCCAGCAGTTCGGGACAGACCAGCAATCAGCCCCAGCATTTT
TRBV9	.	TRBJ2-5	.	CASSVSGGQQETQYF	TGTGCCAGCAGCGTATCCGGGGGGCAACAAGAGACCCAGTACTTC
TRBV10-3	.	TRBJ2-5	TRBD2	CAISETSGETQYF	TGTGCCATCAGTGAGACTAGCGGGGAGACCCAGTACTTC
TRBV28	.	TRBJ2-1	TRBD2	CASLAGGPNEQFF	TGTGCCAGCCTAGCGGGGGGGCCCAATGAGCAGTTCTTC
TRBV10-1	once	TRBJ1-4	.	CASSESTGGGEKLFF	TGCGCCAGCAGTGAGTCCACGGGGGGCGGAGAAAAACTGTTTTTT